This entry lists 5 T cell receptor beta chains sequenced from one sample in a study of T cell responses to AZD1222 COVID-19 vaccine. Repertoires were generated with immunoSEQ multiplex PCR, while TCRdb's copy carries only in-frame clones and drops some. The sample lists about 200,000 clones; approximately 94% were seen once. The starting material was peripheral blood, obtained 28 days after the second dose of the MenACWY control vaccine. These receptors were taken from an adult who received the MenACWY meningococcal vaccine as a control.

V is TRBV24-1 and J is TRBJ2-4; D is unclear. This CDR3 spans 17 amino acids. V lost 0 bases to trimming and J lost 1 base, with 12 bases between them. Per the germline V gene, CDR1 is KGHDR and CDR2 is SFDVKD. CDR3 coding DNA: TGTGCCACCAGTGATTTGGGTCCCGGTCAGGCCAAAAACATTCAGTACTTC. Translation: CATSDLGPGQAKNIQYF.

The rearrangement joins TRBV5-1 to TRBJ1-5; D is undetermined. With 0 bases removed from V and 5 bases from J, the gap between germline ends came to 15 bases. This CDR3 contains 16 residues. Per germline, CDR1 SGHRS and CDR2 YFSETQ. The CDR3 spells CASSLGISASDQPQHF. The CDR3 nucleotides read TGCGCCAGCAGCTTGGGTATTTCGGCCAGCGATCAGCCCCAGCATTTT.

The CDR3 DNA follows: TGTGCCAGCAGTCCAGGACAGTACTACGAGCAGTACTTC. Encoded protein: CASSPGQYYEQYF. The chain carries TRBV27 and TRBJ2-7; TRBD1 might be the D (6 bases). The CDR3 loop spans 13 amino acids. Trimming shortened V by 5 bases and J by 3 bases, and 11 bases separated the two germline ends. Germline V gene sequence: CDR1 MNHEY, CDR2 SMNVEV (reference sequence).

The chain employs TRBV5-1 and TRBJ1-2; 10 nucleotides agree with TRBD1. This CDR3 is 13 amino acids long. With 3 bases clipped from V and 6 bases from J, the junction kept 2 bases outside the gene matches. The germline gives CDR1 SGHRS, CDR2 YFSETQ. CDR3 bases: TGCGCCAGCAGCTCGACAGGGGGCAATGGCTACACCTTC. Translated: CASSSTGGNGYTF.

The genes are TRBV7-2 and TRBJ2-1; the D gene could be TRBD1 or TRBD2 (5 bases each). The CDR3 extends over 16 amino acids. The germline V gene has CDR1 SGHTA and CDR2 FQGNSA. Trimming removed 3 bases at V and 1 base at J, with 13 bases between. This CDR3 is CASSLGVVVSYNEQFF. The CDR3 coding sequence is TGTGCCAGCAGCTTGGGGGTAGTGGTTTCCTACAATGAGCAGTTCTTC.